The 12 T cell receptor beta chains listed next were all sequenced from one sample in a study of blood T cell repertoires in COVID-19. Profiling relied on immunoSEQ multiplex PCR, and the TCRdb table lists in-frame clones only, not all of them. The sample records 75,000 to 90,000 clones, about 93% being singletons. Sequencing used peripheral blood. The receptors originated from a human donor in a cohort sampled during active COVID-19.

The chain links TRBV7-8 to TRBJ1-6; D possibly corresponds to TRBD1 (6 bases). The CDR3 contains 14 residues. Per germline, CDR1 SGHVS and CDR2 FQNEAQ. Trimming removed 6 bases from V and 10 bases from J, with 16 bases in between. CDR3 residues: CASRQRGRGSPLHF. The CDR3 DNA reads TGTGCCAGCAGGCAGCGGGGGCGAGGCTCACCCCTCCACTTT.

This clone is a singleton in its sample. This rearrangement joins TRBV5-1 to TRBJ2-7; 7 nucleotides match TRBD1. Germline V gives CDR1 SGHRS, CDR2 YFSETQ. This CDR3 is 15 amino acids long. J lost 3 bases, V lost 2 bases, and 8 bases had no gene match. The CDR3 region is CASSLGRGQIYEQYF. The CDR3 DNA is TGCGCCAGCAGCTTAGGTAGGGGACAGATCTACGAGCAGTACTTC.

The chain employs TRBV4-1 and TRBJ2-3, with 9 bases that match TRBD1. V shed 5 bases, J shed 4 bases, and the junction held 10 bases outside the gene matches. This CDR3 comprises 16 residues. Germline assignment: CDR1 MGHRA and CDR2 YSYEKL. The CDR3 DNA follows: TGCGCCAGCAGCAGGGGAGGGACAGGGTGGGCAGATACGCAGTATTTT. Translated: CASSRGGTGWADTQYF.

This clone was observed a handful of times. V and J are TRBV2 and TRBJ2-3; the match to TRBD1 covers 10 bases. The CDR3 consists of 14 residues. Germline-derived CDR1 and CDR2 are SNHLY and FYNNEI. V shed 11 bases, J shed 1 base, and the junction held 6 bases outside the gene matches. The CDR3 nucleotides are TGTGCCGGCCAAGGGACAGGGGGCACAGATACGCAGTATTTT. This sequence encodes CAGQGTGGTDTQYF.

The V call is TRBV3-1 (or the pseudogene TRBV3-2), the J call TRBJ2-7, with a weak D call TRBD2 (5 bases). Germline loops: CDR1 LGHDT, CDR2 YNNKEL (reference sequence). This CDR3 is 15 amino acids long. V was clipped by 5 bases and J by 0 bases, with 14 bases between them. As DNA, the CDR3 is TGTGCCAGCAGCGCAGGCTTCAGCGGCTCCTACGAGCAGTACTTC. Translating gives CASSAGFSGSYEQYF.

The chain recombines TRBV27 with TRBJ1-6; TRBD1 aligns across 9 bases. V trimming: 6 bases; J trimming: 8 bases; junction bases outside the gene matches: 5. Per germline, CDR1 MNHEY and CDR2 SMNVEV (reference sequence). This CDR3 has 14 residues. DNA for the CDR3: TGTGCCAGCAGACAGACAGGGGGTTATTCACCCCTCCACTTT. As protein: CASRQTGGYSPLHF.

J is TRBJ1-2 and V is TRBV10-3, with a tentative D call TRBD1 (6 bases). Germline V gives CDR1 ENHRY, CDR2 SYGVKD. The ends were cut back, 2 bases at V and 4 bases at J, with 11 bases in the middle. The CDR3 loop spans 14 amino acids. As DNA, the CDR3 is TGTGCCATCAGTGAGAGGGGGACGGTCTATGGCTACACCTTC. Its protein is CAISERGTVYGYTF.

J is TRBJ1-3 and V is TRBV9; 7 nucleotides match TRBD1. This CDR3 is built from 16 residues. Germline assignment: CDR1 SGDLS and CDR2 YYNGEE. V dropped 4 bases and J dropped 4; count of bases not matched to a gene: 11. The chain's CDR3 is CASSNRGNWPGNTIYF. As DNA, the CDR3 is TGTGCCAGCAGCAACAGGGGTAATTGGCCAGGAAACACCATATATTTT. Drawing the rest from reference TRBV9 and TRBJ1-3, the complete variable domain is DSGVTQTPKHLITATGQRVTLRCSPRSGDLSVYWYQQSLDQGLQFLIQYYNGEERAKGNILERFSAQQFPDLHSELNLSSLELGDSALYFCASSNRGNWPGNTIYFGEGSWLTVV.

This clone was observed once. The V call is TRBV7-9, the J call TRBJ1-1; 8 nucleotides line up with TRBD1. Looked up from germline, CDR1 is SEHNR and CDR2 is FQNEAQ (reference sequence). J gave up 0 bases and V 5 bases, and 8 bases lay outside the gene matches. This CDR3 is built from 16 residues. CDR3 in DNA: TGTGCCAGCAGCCCAGGACAGGGTCTGATGAACACTGAAGCTTTCTTT. Protein sequence: CASSPGQGLMNTEAFF.

This sequence joins TRBV11-2 and TRBJ1-6; 7 positions agree with TRBD1. This CDR3 comprises 14 residues. V shed 6 bases, J shed 7 bases, and the junction held 6 bases outside the gene matches. Per the germline V gene, CDR1 is SGHAT and CDR2 is FQNNGV. This CDR3 is CASSRNRGNSPLHF. As DNA, the CDR3 is TGTGCCAGCAGTCGGAACAGGGGAAATTCACCCCTCCACTTT.

This chain uses TRBV18 with TRBJ2-3; D not certain. The CDR3 is 13 amino acids. The V gene's germline CDR1 is KGHSH and CDR2 LQKENI. V was cut by 0 bases and J by 4 bases, with 5 bases left in between. In DNA form, the CDR3 reads TGTGCCAGCTCACCACCCGGGTCAGATACGCAGTATTTT. This encodes CASSPPGSDTQYF.

This chain uses TRBV10-3 with TRBJ1-1; D may be TRBD1 (6 bases). CDR3 length: 15 residues. The V gene's germline CDR1 is ENHRY and CDR2 SYGVKD. V was shortened by 0 bases and J by 11 bases, with 19 bases between the two germline ends. CDR3 sequence reads: CAISESNREMVEAFF. CDR3 nucleotides: TGTGCCATCAGTGAGTCTAACAGGGAGATGGTTGAGGCTTTCTTT.